Presented here are 22 T cell receptor beta chains from one specimen sequenced in a study of Ad26.COV2.S vaccination and SARS-CoV-2 variants. Specified treatment: roughly 18 received Ad26.COV2.S at low or high dose, single or two shots; about 5 received placebo; per-sample allocation not given. Repertoires come from day 63 after the first vaccine or placebo injection. Assay used: immunoSEQ multiplex PCR; TCRdb lists only in-frame clones, some missing. Of 360,000 or so clones listed, around nine tenths were seen once; the top ten hold around 3.6%. Material: peripheral blood, obtained in a trial of Ad26.COV2.S vaccine versus placebo. All receptors derive from a person between 18 and 60 years old who received the Ad26.COV2.S COVID-19 vaccine or a placebo.

V is TRBV9 and J is TRBJ2-3; TRBD2 agrees at 11 bases. The V and J ends lost 3 bases and 7 bases, in that order; junction bases with no gene match: 10. CDR3 length: 16 amino acids. Germline assignment: CDR1 SGDLS and CDR2 YYNGEE. CDR3 amino acids: CASSARLAGKRNTQYF. The DNA of the CDR3 is TGTGCCAGCAGCGCCCGACTAGCGGGGAAAAGGAATACGCAGTATTTT.

The rearrangement joins TRBV7-6 to TRBJ2-7, with 9 bases matching TRBD2. The V segment lost 1 base and the J segment 5 bases; nucleotides outside the gene matches: 6. The CDR3 runs to 15 residues. Germline V gene lookup returns CDR1 SGHVS and CDR2 FNYEAQ. The CDR3 region is CASSLEGTSRDEQYF. Written as DNA, the CDR3 is TGTGCCAGCAGCTTAGAAGGGACTAGCCGGGACGAGCAGTACTTC.

J is TRBJ2-4 and V is TRBV19; 10 bases are a match to TRBD1. With V trimmed by 6 bases and J by 7 bases, 9 bases remained unmatched. CDR3 length: 15 amino acids. From germline, CDR1 is LNHDA and CDR2 SQIVND (reference sequence). The CDR3 protein is CASSPMTGGANIQYF. The CDR3 DNA sequence: TGTGCCAGTAGCCCAATGACAGGGGGCGCGAACATTCAGTACTTC.

The genes are TRBV19 and TRBJ1-4; D gene unclear. The CDR3 spans 14 residues. V was trimmed by 3 bases and J by 4 bases, leaving 9 bases between them. The germline V gene has CDR1 LNHDA and CDR2 SQIVND (reference sequence). In DNA form, the CDR3 reads TGTGCCAGTAGTATGGACCTAAGTAATGAAAAACTGTTTTTT. It translates to CASSMDLSNEKLFF.

The chain carries TRBV30 and TRBJ1-6; 11 bases agree with TRBD1. Germline-derived CDR1 and CDR2 are GTSNPN and SVGIG (reference sequence). CDR3 size: 15 residues. V was pared by 2 bases and J by 9 bases, with 6 bases of the junction left unmatched. The CDR3 DNA is TGTGCCTGGAGTTCCGGACAGGGGGCACTTTCACCCCTCCACTTT. Amino acids: CAWSSGQGALSPLHF.

The gene calls are TRBV6-5 and TRBJ1-2, with 7 bases aligning to TRBD1. This CDR3 spans 15 amino acids. The V gene's germline CDR1 is MNHEY and CDR2 SVGAGI. Germline trimming cut 4 bases from V and 4 bases from J; bases unmatched to any gene: 9. The CDR3, as DNA: TGTGCCAGCAGTTCCACGAGGGGGCAGGGCTATGGCTACACCTTC. Amino acids: CASSSTRGQGYGYTF.

This sequence joins TRBV6-6 and TRBJ2-7; 7 bases match TRBD1. The V segment lost 5 bases and the J segment 5 bases; nucleotides outside the gene matches: 3. CDR1 is MNHNY and CDR2 is SVGAGI in the germline V gene (reference sequence). The CDR3 is 12 residues long. This CDR3 is CASSKTGDEQYF. In nucleotides, the CDR3 is TGTGCCAGCAGTAAAACAGGGGACGAGCAGTACTTC.

The CDR3 region is CASSFTGSGQPQHF. CDR3 coding DNA: TGTGCCAGCAGTTTCACAGGGTCGGGACAGCCCCAGCATTTT. The chain combines TRBV27 with TRBJ1-5, with D possibly TRBD1 on 6 matching bases. Germline-derived CDR1 and CDR2 are MNHEY and SMNVEV (reference sequence). Trimming removed 3 bases at V and 7 bases at J, with 13 bases between. The CDR3 runs to 14 residues.

This chain links TRBV9 with TRBJ1-5; TRBD1 matches 8 bases. With 3 bases clipped from V and 7 bases from J, the junction kept 9 bases outside the gene matches. CDR1 SGDLS and CDR2 YYNGEE come from the germline V gene. The CDR3 totals 15 residues. CDR3 coding DNA: TGTGCCAGCAGCGCCGGAGACAGGGGATGGCAGCCCCAGCATTTT. It specifies CASSAGDRGWQPQHF.

This chain uses TRBV5-8 with TRBJ1-4; D perhaps matches TRBD1 (6 bases). CDR3 length: 16 residues. V was shortened by 4 bases and J by 6 bases, with 19 bases between the two germline ends. The germline V gene has CDR1 SGHTS and CDR2 YDEGEE. The CDR3 protein is CASSPGTGWGDEKLFF. The CDR3 coding sequence is TGTGCCAGCAGCCCTGGAACAGGGTGGGGGGATGAAAAACTGTTTTTT. The variable domain in full, with the rest retrieved from reference TRBV5-8 and TRBJ1-4, is EAGVTQSPTHLIKTRGQQATLRCSPISGHTSVYWYQQALGLGLQFLLWYDEGEERNRGNFPPRFSGRQFPNYSSELNVNALELEDSALYLCASSPGTGWGDEKLFFGSGTQLSVL.

The chain joins TRBV4-1 to TRBJ2-7, with D uncertain. V lost 5 bases to trimming and J lost 3 bases, with 8 bases between them. Germline V gene data show CDR1 as MGHRA and CDR2 as YSYEKL. The CDR3 is 12 amino acids. The CDR3 here is CASSETLYEQYF. As DNA, the CDR3 is TGCGCCAGCAGCGAGACCCTCTACGAGCAGTACTTC.

V is TRBV29-1 and J is TRBJ2-7; either TRBD1 or TRBD2 may fit D (6 bases each). The CDR3 is 13 residues long. V lost 4 bases and J 4 bases, leaving 14 bases between the germline ends. Per germline, CDR1 SQVTM and CDR2 ANQGSEA. CDR3 in amino acids: CSVGGGLGYEQYF. CDR3 bases: TGCAGCGTTGGAGGGGGGCTCGGGTACGAGCAGTACTTC.

V gene TRBV6-6 combines with J gene TRBJ2-7, with D perhaps matching TRBD2 (6 bases). The CDR3 is made up of 16 amino acids. Germline CDR1 reads MNHNY; CDR2 reads SVGAGI (reference sequence). The V and J ends lost 2 bases and 2 bases respectively, with 16 bases between them. CDR3: CASSYNVQEGTYEQYF. CDR3 bases: TGTGCCAGCAGTTACAATGTACAGGAGGGAACCTACGAGCAGTACTTC.

This chain joins TRBV6-6 and TRBJ2-1; maybe TRBD1 (6 bases). The V gene's germline CDR1 is MNHNY and CDR2 SVGAGI (reference sequence). The CDR3 runs 13 residues. The V gene lost 6 bases and the J gene lost 8 bases, with 14 bases spanning the gap. In DNA, the CDR3 is TGTGCCAGCAGCTCAGGGGTTCGGGATGAGCAGTTCTTC. It yields the protein CASSSGVRDEQFF.

The V and J genes are TRBV4-1 and TRBJ1-2; 7 bases match TRBD1. V trimming: 3 bases; J trimming: 2 bases; junction bases outside the gene matches: 6. CDR3 length: 15 residues. Germline V lookup: CDR1 MGHRA, CDR2 YSYEKL. In DNA form, the CDR3 reads TGCGCCAGCAGCCAGGAACCGACAGGGAACTATGGCTACACCTTC. Translating it yields CASSQEPTGNYGYTF.

The V call is TRBV6-4, the J call TRBJ1-1; 7 bases match TRBD1. The J segment lost 2 bases and the V segment lost 4 bases, leaving 7 bases of the junction unmatched. CDR1 MRHNA and CDR2 SNTAGT come from the germline V gene. This CDR3 region has 15 residues. This CDR3 is CASSAEGASNTEAFF. The CDR3 DNA follows: TGTGCCAGCAGTGCGGAGGGGGCGTCCAACACTGAAGCTTTCTTT.

The chain recombines TRBV19 with TRBJ2-1; the D is unclear. The CDR3 length is 16 residues. The germline gives CDR1 LNHDA, CDR2 SQIVND (reference sequence). V lost 8 bases and J lost 10, with 27 bases in between. Written as DNA, the CDR3 is TGTGCCAGTCGGCCGAGTACGAGTGAGTGGTGGAAGGAGCAGTTCTTC. It is translated as CASRPSTSEWWKEQFF.

V and J are TRBV30 and TRBJ1-3, with TRBD1 matching over 11 bases. The V gene's germline CDR1 is GTSNPN and CDR2 SVGIG (reference sequence). J gave up 0 bases and V 4 bases, and 5 bases lay outside the gene matches. This CDR3 contains 16 residues. The CDR3 DNA reads as TGTGCCTGGATTCGGGACAGGGGGGCCTCTGGAAACACCATATATTTT. Protein: CAWIRDRGASGNTIYF.

J is TRBJ1-5 and V is TRBV4-1; 9 bases match TRBD1. Germline values: CDR1 MGHRA, CDR2 YSYEKL. This CDR3 is built from 16 residues. V was pared by 1 base and J by 5 bases, with 6 bases of the junction left unmatched. The chain's CDR3 is CASSQAPGQGYQPQHF. Written as DNA, the CDR3 is TGCGCCAGCAGCCAAGCCCCGGGACAGGGTTATCAGCCCCAGCATTTT.

The sample holds one count of this clone. The chain carries TRBV11-3 and TRBJ1-1; no definite D call. This CDR3 spans 13 amino acids. The V end was cut by 5 bases, the J end by 3 bases, with 10 bases between. Germline loops: CDR1 SGHNT, CDR2 YENEEA. For the CDR3, the DNA is TGTGCCAGCAGCCCCGTGCCCGACACTGAAGCTTTCTTT. Translating it yields CASSPVPDTEAFF. The variable domain in full, completed from reference TRBV11-3 and TRBJ1-1, reads EAGVVQSPRYKIIEKKQPVAFWCNPISGHNTLYWYLQNLGQGPELLIRYENEEAVDDSQLPKDRFSAERLKGVDSTLKIQPAELGDSAVYLCASSPVPDTEAFFGQGTRLTVV.

The chain links TRBV4-1 to TRBJ2-7; D remains ambiguous. V shed 0 bases and J shed 1 base, with 10 bases lying between them. In germline, CDR1 is MGHRA, CDR2 YSYEKL. The CDR3 extends over 15 amino acids. The chain's CDR3 is CASSQDQGDSYEQYF. DNA for the CDR3: TGCGCCAGCAGCCAAGATCAAGGAGATTCCTACGAGCAGTACTTC.

This sequence joins TRBV11-1 and TRBJ1-1; no firm D call. Germline V gene sequence: CDR1 SGHAT, CDR2 FQDESV (reference sequence). The CDR3 contains 15 residues. Between the trimmed V and J ends, which lost 4 bases and 4 bases, there was a span of 16 bases. This chain's CDR3 is CASSYVTGSPTEAFF. The CDR3 region has the DNA TGTGCCAGCAGCTATGTAACCGGATCCCCCACTGAAGCTTTCTTT.